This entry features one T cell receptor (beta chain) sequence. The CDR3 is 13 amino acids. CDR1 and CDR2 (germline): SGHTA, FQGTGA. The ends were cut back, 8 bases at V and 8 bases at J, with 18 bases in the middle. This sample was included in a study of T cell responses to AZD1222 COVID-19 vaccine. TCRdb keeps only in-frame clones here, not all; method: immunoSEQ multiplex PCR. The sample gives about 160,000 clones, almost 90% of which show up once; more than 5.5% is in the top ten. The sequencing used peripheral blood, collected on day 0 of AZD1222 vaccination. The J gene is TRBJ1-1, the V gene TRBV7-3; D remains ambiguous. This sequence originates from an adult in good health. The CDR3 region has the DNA TGTGCCAGCGGGCCCATTGAATCTAGGGAAGCTTTCTTT. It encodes CASGPIESREAFF.